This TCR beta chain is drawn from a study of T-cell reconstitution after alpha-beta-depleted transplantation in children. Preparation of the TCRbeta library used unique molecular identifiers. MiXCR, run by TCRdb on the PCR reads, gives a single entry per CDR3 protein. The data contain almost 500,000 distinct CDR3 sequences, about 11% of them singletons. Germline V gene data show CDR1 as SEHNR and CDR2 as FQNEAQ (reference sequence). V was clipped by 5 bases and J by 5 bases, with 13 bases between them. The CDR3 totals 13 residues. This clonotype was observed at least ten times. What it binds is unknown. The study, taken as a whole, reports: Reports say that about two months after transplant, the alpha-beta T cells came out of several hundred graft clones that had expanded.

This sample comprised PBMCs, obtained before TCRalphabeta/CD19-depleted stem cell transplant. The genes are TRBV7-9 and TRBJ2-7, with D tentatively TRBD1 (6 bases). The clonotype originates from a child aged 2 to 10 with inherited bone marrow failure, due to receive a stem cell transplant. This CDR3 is CASSPRGTDEQYF. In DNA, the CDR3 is TGTGCCAGCAGCCCGAGGGGGACGGACGAGCAGTACTTC.